A single sample is the source of the 25 T cell receptor beta chains below, sequenced in a study of T cells in Graves' hyperthyroidism and ophthalmopathy. TCR beta CDR3 region amplification was performed from RNA transcripts. First-round RT-PCR targeting the TCR CDR3 was performed with the HTBI primer set. TCRdb independently ran MiXCR on the multiplex PCR reads; one entry per CDR3 protein. This sample has about 290,000 distinct CDR3 sequences, with approximately 12% found just once. Sequencing was carried out using blood. These receptors all come from a woman in her 30s with Graves' hyperthyroidism that later progressed to Graves' ophthalmopathy.

Notes on this clonotype: This may come from a read error, since a much larger clone is one base off. The gene calls are TRBV28 and TRBJ2-7, with D possibly being TRBD1 (6 bases). Germline assignment: CDR1 MDHEN and CDR2 SYDVKM. This CDR3 is built from 17 residues. V lost 5 bases to trimming and J lost 2 bases, with 22 bases between them. CDR3 sequence (DNA): TGTGCCAGCAGTCCAGGGGTTGGGACATTGTTTACCTACGAGCAGTACTTC. Translation gives CASSPGVGTLFTYEQYF.

This clonotype occurred many times. This chain uses TRBV7-9 with TRBJ2-7; no clear D gene. Between the trimmed V and J ends, which lost 3 bases and 4 bases, there was a span of 19 bases. Looked up from germline, CDR1 is SEHNR and CDR2 is FQNEAQ (reference sequence). This CDR3 spans 16 amino acids. The CDR3 reads CASSLLTGLFEYEQYF. In DNA, the CDR3 is TGTGCCAGCAGCTTGCTAACCGGGCTGTTTGAGTACGAGCAGTACTTC. The full variable domain, its missing parts supplied by reference TRBV7-9 and TRBJ2-7, is DTGVSQNPRHKITKRGQNVTFRCDPISEHNRLYWYRQTLGQGPEFLTYFQNEAQLEKSRLLSDRFSAERPKGSFSTLEIQRTEQGDSAMYLCASSLLTGLFEYEQYFGPGTRLTVT.

At least ten counts were recorded for this clonotype. The chain uses TRBV28 and TRBJ1-5; TRBD1 aligns across 8 bases. The CDR3 runs to 16 residues. V shed 5 bases, J shed 5 bases, and the junction held 11 bases outside the gene matches. Germline assignment: CDR1 MDHEN and CDR2 SYDVKM. The CDR3 region is CASSSIGAGGDQPQHF. The CDR3, as DNA: TGTGCCAGCAGTAGCATCGGGGCAGGGGGCGATCAGCCCCAGCATTTT.

This clonotype has just a few counts. This chain uses TRBV9 with TRBJ1-3; D is undetermined. The CDR3 contains 14 residues. Germline V gives CDR1 SGDLS, CDR2 YYNGEE. The germline V and J ends were trimmed by 4 bases and 4 bases, with 12 bases remaining between them. Here the CDR3 reads CASSPPGTGNTIYF. The CDR3 nucleotides are TGTGCCAGCAGCCCCCCGGGTACGGGAAACACCATATATTTT.

This clonotype was observed at least ten times. This chain uses TRBV7-9 with TRBJ2-5; D is tentatively TRBD1 or TRBD2 (5 bases each). The V and J ends lost 5 bases and 5 bases respectively, with 18 bases between them. Germline V lookup: CDR1 SEHNR, CDR2 FQNEAQ (reference sequence). The CDR3 length is 15 residues. The CDR3 loop reads CASSESGRGWETQYF. The CDR3 DNA is TGTGCCAGCAGCGAAAGCGGACGGGGCTGGGAGACCCAGTACTTC. Looking up the rest from reference TRBV7-9 and TRBJ2-5 gives the full variable domain: DTGVSQNPRHKITKRGQNVTFRCDPISEHNRLYWYRQTLGQGPEFLTYFQNEAQLEKSRLLSDRFSAERPKGSFSTLEIQRTEQGDSAMYLCASSESGRGWETQYFGPGTRLLVL.

This clonotype was seen many times. The chain employs TRBV12-3 or TRBV12-4 and TRBJ1-1; D is unresolved. The V gene lost 6 bases and the J gene lost 3 bases, with 23 bases spanning the gap. The CDR3 spans 17 residues. DNA of the CDR3: TGTGCCAGCAGCCCATCCCCCCGGCGGGTGCTCGACACTGAAGCTTTCTTT. Translated: CASSPSPRRVLDTEAFF.

This clonotype was observed at least ten times. This chain uses TRBV12-3 or TRBV12-4 with TRBJ2-2; 14 nucleotides match TRBD2. This CDR3 is built from 15 residues. V was pared by 6 bases and J by 6 bases, with 3 bases of the junction left unmatched. The CDR3: CASRGLAGVSGELFF. Written as DNA, the CDR3 is TGTGCCAGCAGGGGACTAGCGGGAGTTTCCGGGGAGCTGTTTTTT.

This clonotype was recorded many times. The chain links TRBV28 to TRBJ2-7, with D perhaps being TRBD1 or TRBD2 (6 bases each). The CDR3 loop spans 15 amino acids. Between the trimmed V and J ends, which lost 8 bases and 3 bases, there was a span of 20 bases. Germline loops: CDR1 MDHEN, CDR2 SYDVKM. CDR3 nucleotides: TGTGCCAGCGGAGGGGGAACAAATCTAAACTACGAGCAGTACTTC. Its translation is CASGGGTNLNYEQYF.

Of note for this clonotype: A much larger clone is a single base away; this may be a read error. The CDR3 DNA reads TGTGCCAGCAGCCAAGCAGCAGAAGTCTGTGGCTACACCTTC. Encoded protein: CASSQAAEVCGYTF. The gene calls are TRBV3-1 and TRBJ1-2; D call uncertain. Germline V gene sequence: CDR1 LGHDT, CDR2 YNNKEL (reference sequence). The CDR3 is 14 amino acids. V shed 1 base and J shed 7 bases, with 13 bases lying between them.

There are many counts of this clonotype. The chain's CDR3 is CASSRTGNNNEKLFF. Here the CDR3 DNA reads TGTGCCAGTAGTCGCACGGGGAATAATAATGAAAAACTGTTTTTT. V and J are TRBV19 and TRBJ1-4; the D is unclear. Germline V gene lookup returns CDR1 LNHDA and CDR2 SQIVND (reference sequence). This CDR3 is built from 15 residues. Between the trimmed V and J ends, which lost 5 bases and 4 bases, there was a span of 14 bases.

The chain combines TRBV5-1 with TRBJ2-3; unclear D gene. The CDR3 runs 13 residues. From germline, CDR1 is SGHRS and CDR2 YFSETQ. V was pared by 2 bases and J by 4 bases, with 8 bases between. This chain's CDR3 is CASSFPTADTQYF. The CDR3 DNA is TGCGCCAGCAGCTTCCCGACTGCAGATACGCAGTATTTT.

This clonotype has ten or more counts. The CDR3 DNA follows: TGTGCCAGCAGGGACACAGGGGGCTTCACTGAAGCTTTCTTT. Translation: CASRDTGGFTEAFF. The chain has TRBV6-1 and TRBJ1-1; TRBD1 matches 9 bases. The CDR3 loop spans 14 amino acids. CDR1 is MNHNS, CDR2 SASEGT, per germline. J gave up 4 bases and V 6 bases, and 6 bases lay outside the gene matches.

This clonotype was counted at least ten times. V is TRBV12-3 or TRBV12-4 and J is TRBJ2-1; D unresolved. This CDR3 is 13 amino acids long. Trimming took off 5 bases at V and 8 bases at J, with 13 bases between the two ends. CDR3 bases: TGTGCCAGCAGTACCACAGCCGGAGATGAGCAGTTCTTC. Encoded protein: CASSTTAGDEQFF.

This clonotype appeared a few times. Possible read error: a much larger clone is one base away. The chain uses TRBV11-2 and TRBJ2-5; either TRBD1 or TRBD2 may supply D (5 bases each). The CDR3 is made up of 18 amino acids. The V gene lost 3 bases and the J gene lost 5 bases, with 25 bases spanning the gap. From germline, CDR1 is SGHAT and CDR2 FQNNGV. The CDR3 nucleotides read TGTGCCAGCAGCTTCGACGGGACCCTAGACAGCTTTCCCGAGACCCAGTACTTC. This codes for CASSFDGTLDSFPETQYF. The whole variable domain, remainder taken from reference TRBV11-2 and TRBJ2-5, is EAGVAQSPRYKIIEKRQSVAFWCNPISGHATLYWYQQILGQGPKLLIQFQNNGVVDDSQLPKDRFSAERLKGVDSTLKIQPAKLEDSAVYLCASSFDGTLDSFPETQYFGPGTRLLVL.

The V call is TRBV10-3, the J call TRBJ2-3, with 8 bases fitting TRBD2. Per germline, CDR1 ENHRY and CDR2 SYGVKD. V trimming: 5 bases; J trimming: 3 bases; junction bases outside the gene matches: 7. The length of the CDR3 is 15 residues. The CDR3 nucleotides are TGTGCCATCAGTTCGGGAGGGGAAAGGACAGATACGCAGTATTTT. Residues: CAISSGGERTDTQYF.

The chain couples TRBV5-1 to TRBJ2-3; 7 nucleotides align to TRBD2. Germline CDR1 SGHRS, CDR2 YFSETQ. The CDR3 contains 16 residues. The V segment lost 4 bases and the J segment 0 bases; nucleotides outside the gene matches: 8. CDR3: CASSAELATSTDTQYF. DNA for the CDR3: TGCGCCAGCAGCGCGGAACTAGCGACGAGCACAGATACGCAGTATTTT.

Many counts were recorded for this clonotype. V is TRBV18 and J is TRBJ2-1, with TRBD2 matching over 8 bases. CDR1 and CDR2 (germline): KGHSH, LQKENI. This CDR3 is 15 amino acids long. The ends lost 3 bases at V and 7 bases at J; junction bases unmatched: 8. DNA for the CDR3: TGTGCCAGCTCACCGCCGAGCGGGAGTCGGAATGAGCAGTTCTTC. Translation: CASSPPSGSRNEQFF.

This clonotype was seen ten or more times. The V call is TRBV2, the J call TRBJ1-2, with 9 bases lining up with TRBD1. In germline, CDR1 is SNHLY, CDR2 FYNNEI. The CDR3 has 13 amino acids. The V segment lost 11 bases and the J segment 2 bases; nucleotides outside the gene matches: 6. The CDR3 region has the DNA TGTGCCGGTACAGGGGGCCCCAACTATGGCTACACCTTC. This codes for CAGTGGPNYGYTF.

This clonotype was found many times. The chain is built from TRBV6-2 or TRBV6-3 and TRBJ2-5; 9 nucleotides match TRBD2. This CDR3 comprises 19 residues. V dropped 8 bases and J dropped 5; count of bases not matched to a gene: 24. Germline CDR1 reads MNHEY; CDR2 reads SVGEGT. CDR3 protein: CASPSAGTSSGGVRETQYF. DNA of the CDR3: TGTGCCAGCCCGTCGGCAGGGACTAGCTCTGGTGGGGTTAGGGAGACCCAGTACTTC.

The chain employs TRBV30 and TRBJ2-2, with D uncertain. The V gene lost 0 bases and the J gene lost 1 base, with 6 bases spanning the gap. The CDR3 covers 14 residues. Per the germline V gene, CDR1 is GTSNPN and CDR2 is SVGIG (reference sequence). CDR3 DNA sequence: TGTGCCTGGAGTGTAGGGATGAACACCGGGGAGCTGTTTTTT. It yields the protein CAWSVGMNTGELFF.

This clonotype was found many times. V gene TRBV6-6 combines with J gene TRBJ1-5; TRBD1 might be the D (5 bases). Germline CDR1 is MNHNY and CDR2 is SVGAGI (reference sequence). V shed 0 bases and J shed 0 bases, with 6 bases lying between them. This CDR3 contains 15 residues. Written as DNA, the CDR3 is TGTGCCAGCAGTTACTCAGGGGTTAGCAATCAGCCCCAGCATTTT. It yields the protein CASSYSGVSNQPQHF.

This clonotype was found many times. The chain combines TRBV28 with TRBJ1-5, with D possibly TRBD1 on 6 matching bases. Trimming took 5 bases from V and 5 from J, leaving 19 bases between them. The CDR3 contains 16 residues. Germline CDR1 and CDR2: MDHEN and SYDVKM. The CDR3 sequence is CASSPQGRGDDQPQHF. The CDR3 region has the DNA TGTGCCAGCAGTCCACAGGGTAGGGGGGACGATCAGCCCCAGCATTTT.

Many counts were recorded for this clonotype. This sequence joins TRBV7-2 and TRBJ2-7; 12 bases fit TRBD2. Germline CDR1 and CDR2: SGHTA and FQGNSA. Trimming removed 5 bases from V and 2 bases from J; junction bases left unmatched: 4. The CDR3 is 15 amino acids. Here the CDR3 reads CASSAGLAGPYEQYF. The CDR3 DNA reads TGTGCCAGCAGCGCAGGACTAGCGGGGCCCTACGAGCAGTACTTC.

To note about this clonotype: One end of the junction fails to match germline, which may point to a read error. The gene calls are TRBV6-8 and TRBJ2-3, with D possibly matching TRBD1 (5 bases). Germline CDR1 reads MNHGY; CDR2 reads SAAAGT. The CDR3 runs 15 residues. CDR3: CASSNPGLGTDTQYF. CDR3 in DNA: TGCGCCAGCAGTAACCCAGGGTTGGGCACAGATACGCAGTATTTT.

J is TRBJ2-3 and V is TRBV6-6, with unresolved D. This CDR3 is 15 amino acids long. The V gene's germline CDR1 is MNHNY and CDR2 SVGAGI (reference sequence). V dropped 0 bases and J dropped 0 bases, with 7 bases sitting between them. In DNA form, the CDR3 reads TGTGCCAGCAGTTACTCCCCCACCAGCACAGATACGCAGTATTTT. It specifies CASSYSPTSTDTQYF.